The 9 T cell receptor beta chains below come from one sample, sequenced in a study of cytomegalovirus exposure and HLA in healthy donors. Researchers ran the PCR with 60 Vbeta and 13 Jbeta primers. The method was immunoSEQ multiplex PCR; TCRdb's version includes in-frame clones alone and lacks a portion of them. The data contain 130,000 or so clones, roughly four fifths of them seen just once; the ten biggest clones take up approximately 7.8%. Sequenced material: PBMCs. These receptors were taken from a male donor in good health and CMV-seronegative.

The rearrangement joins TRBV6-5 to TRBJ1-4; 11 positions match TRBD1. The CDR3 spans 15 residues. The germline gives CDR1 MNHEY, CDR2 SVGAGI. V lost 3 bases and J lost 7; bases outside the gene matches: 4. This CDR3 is CASSYSGTGGEKLFF. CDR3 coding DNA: TGTGCCAGCAGTTATTCCGGGACAGGGGGTGAAAAACTGTTTTTT.

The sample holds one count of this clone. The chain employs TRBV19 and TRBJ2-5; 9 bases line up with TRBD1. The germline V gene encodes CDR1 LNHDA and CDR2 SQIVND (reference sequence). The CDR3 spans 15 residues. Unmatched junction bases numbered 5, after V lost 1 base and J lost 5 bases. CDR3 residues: CASSIGDRVGETQYF. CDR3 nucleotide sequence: TGTGCCAGTAGTATAGGGGACAGGGTCGGGGAGACCCAGTACTTC.

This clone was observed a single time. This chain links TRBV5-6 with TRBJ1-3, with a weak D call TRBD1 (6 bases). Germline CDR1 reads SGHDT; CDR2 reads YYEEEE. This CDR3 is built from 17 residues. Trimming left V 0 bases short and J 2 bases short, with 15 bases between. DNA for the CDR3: TGTGCCAGCAGCTTGGTACCACAGGGAGCCCCTGGAAACACCATATATTTT. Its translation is CASSLVPQGAPGNTIYF.

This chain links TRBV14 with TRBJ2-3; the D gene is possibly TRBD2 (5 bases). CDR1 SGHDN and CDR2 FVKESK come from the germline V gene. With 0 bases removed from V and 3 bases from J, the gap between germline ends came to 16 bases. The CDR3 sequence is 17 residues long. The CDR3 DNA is TGTGCCAGCAGCCAAGAACCCACTCCAGGCGGGACAGATACGCAGTATTTT. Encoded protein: CASSQEPTPGGTDTQYF.

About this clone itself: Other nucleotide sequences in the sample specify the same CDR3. CDR3 loop: CASSSRGEQYF. In DNA form, the CDR3 reads TGTGCCAGCAGTTCAAGGGGGGAGCAGTACTTC. The V and J genes are TRBV27 and TRBJ2-7; maybe TRBD1 (6 bases). This CDR3 comprises 11 residues. The V and J ends lost 4 bases and 7 bases respectively, with 8 bases between them. Germline V gene data show CDR1 as MNHEY and CDR2 as SMNVEV (reference sequence).

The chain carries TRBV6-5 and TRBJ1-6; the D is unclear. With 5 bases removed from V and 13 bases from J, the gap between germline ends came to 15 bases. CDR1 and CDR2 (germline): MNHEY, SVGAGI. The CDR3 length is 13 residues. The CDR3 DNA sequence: TGTGCCAGCAGTCGCAACTCCGTTTTGCCCCTCCACTTT. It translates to CASSRNSVLPLHF.

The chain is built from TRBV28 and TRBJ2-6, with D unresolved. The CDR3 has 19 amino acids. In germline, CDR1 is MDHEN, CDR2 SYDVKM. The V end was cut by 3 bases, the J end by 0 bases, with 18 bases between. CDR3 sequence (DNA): TGTGCCAGCAGTTTTAGTTCAGTTCTTGGCGGCTCTGGGGCCAACGTCCTGACTTTC. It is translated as CASSFSSVLGGSGANVLTF.

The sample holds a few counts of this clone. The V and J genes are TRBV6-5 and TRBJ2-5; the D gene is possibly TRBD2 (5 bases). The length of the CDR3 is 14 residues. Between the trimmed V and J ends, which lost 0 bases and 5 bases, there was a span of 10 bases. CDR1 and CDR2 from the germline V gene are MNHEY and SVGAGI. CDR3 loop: CASSYSEGWETQYF. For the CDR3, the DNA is TGTGCCAGCAGTTACTCTGAGGGTTGGGAGACCCAGTACTTC.

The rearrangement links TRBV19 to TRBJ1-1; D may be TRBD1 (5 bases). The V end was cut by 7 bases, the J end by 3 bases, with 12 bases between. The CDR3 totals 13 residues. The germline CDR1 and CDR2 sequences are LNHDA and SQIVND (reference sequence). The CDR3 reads CASKTGSYTEAFF. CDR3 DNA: TGTGCCAGTAAAACAGGCAGCTACACTGAAGCTTTCTTT.